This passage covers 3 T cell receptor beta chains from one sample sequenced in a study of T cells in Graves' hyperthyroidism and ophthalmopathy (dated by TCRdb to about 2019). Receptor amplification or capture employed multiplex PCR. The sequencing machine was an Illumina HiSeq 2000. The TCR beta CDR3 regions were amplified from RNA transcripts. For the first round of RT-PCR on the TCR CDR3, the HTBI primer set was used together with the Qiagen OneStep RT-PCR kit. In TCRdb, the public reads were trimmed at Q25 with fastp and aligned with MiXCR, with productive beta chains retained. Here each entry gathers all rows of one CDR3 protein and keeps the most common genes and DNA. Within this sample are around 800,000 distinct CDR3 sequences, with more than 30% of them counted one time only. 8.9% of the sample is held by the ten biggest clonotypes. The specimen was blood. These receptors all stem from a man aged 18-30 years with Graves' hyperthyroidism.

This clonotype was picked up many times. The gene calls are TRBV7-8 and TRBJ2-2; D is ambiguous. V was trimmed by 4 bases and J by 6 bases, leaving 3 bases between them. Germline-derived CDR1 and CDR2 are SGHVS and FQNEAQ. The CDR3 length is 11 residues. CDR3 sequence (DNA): TGTGCCAGCAGCTGGCCCGGGGAGCTGTTTTTT. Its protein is CASSWPGELFF.

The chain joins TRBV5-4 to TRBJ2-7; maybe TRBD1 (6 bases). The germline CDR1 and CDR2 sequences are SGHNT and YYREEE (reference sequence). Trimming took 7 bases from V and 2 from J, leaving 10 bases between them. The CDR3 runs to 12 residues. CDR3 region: CASVGQTYEQYF. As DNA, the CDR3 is TGTGCCAGCGTCGGACAGACCTACGAGCAGTACTTC.

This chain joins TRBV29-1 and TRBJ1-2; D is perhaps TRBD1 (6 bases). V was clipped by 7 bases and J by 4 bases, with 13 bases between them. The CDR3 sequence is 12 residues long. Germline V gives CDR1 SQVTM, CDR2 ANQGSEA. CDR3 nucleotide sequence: TGCAGCGCTAACAGGGAAAGCTATGGCTACACCTTC. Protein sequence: CSANRESYGYTF.